This TCR beta chain originates from a study of T cells in localized non-small cell lung cancer. Sequenced by immunoSEQ multiplex PCR; TCRdb stores in-frame clones only, minus some. The table lists over 750 clones, approximately 20% of them singletons. There are a few counts of this clone. The CDR3 is 16 amino acids. Germline CDR1 reads MDHEN; CDR2 reads SYDVKM. V dropped 5 bases and J dropped 2 bases, with 19 bases sitting between them. This TCR was recovered from a female donor older than 55 with stage II squamous cell lung carcinoma. Here the sequenced sample was lung tumor tissue, taken before any cancer treatment. This chain joins TRBV28 and TRBJ2-7, with D perhaps matching TRBD1 (8 bases). The CDR3 here is CASSPGEGQVTYEQYF. For the CDR3, the DNA is TGTGCCAGCAGTCCAGGGGAGGGACAGGTCACCTACGAGCAGTACTTC.